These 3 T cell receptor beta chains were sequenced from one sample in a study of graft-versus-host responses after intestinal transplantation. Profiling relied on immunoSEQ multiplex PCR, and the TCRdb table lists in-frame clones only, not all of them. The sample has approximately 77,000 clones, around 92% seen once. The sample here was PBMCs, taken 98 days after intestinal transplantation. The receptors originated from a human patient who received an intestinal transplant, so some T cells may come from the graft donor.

The CDR3 coding sequence is TGTGCCAGCAGTTCTCTAGGACTAGCGGGGGCCCCCTCTTTAGCCAAAAACATTCAGTACTTC. It specifies CASSSLGLAGAPSLAKNIQYF. The gene calls are TRBV27 and TRBJ2-4; 13 bases are a match to TRBD2. The CDR3 spans 21 residues. Germline V CDR1 and CDR2: MNHEY, SMNVEV (reference sequence). With V trimmed by 4 bases and J by 0 bases, 15 bases remained unmatched.

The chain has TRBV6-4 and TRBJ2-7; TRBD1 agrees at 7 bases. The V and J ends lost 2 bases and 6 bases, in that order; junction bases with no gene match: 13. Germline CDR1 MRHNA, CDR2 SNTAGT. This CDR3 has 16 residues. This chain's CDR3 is CASSDSRDSYDFEQYF. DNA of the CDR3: TGTGCCAGCAGTGACAGTCGGGACAGCTACGACTTCGAGCAGTACTTC.

The CDR3 region is CAITGASYNEQFF. CDR3 DNA sequence: TGTGCCATCACGGGGGCCTCCTACAATGAGCAGTTCTTC. The chain uses TRBV10-3 and TRBJ2-1; D tentatively fits TRBD1 or TRBD2 (6 bases each). Germline CDR1 and CDR2: ENHRY and SYGVKD. V was cut by 7 bases and J by 0 bases, with 7 bases left in between. This CDR3 spans 13 amino acids.